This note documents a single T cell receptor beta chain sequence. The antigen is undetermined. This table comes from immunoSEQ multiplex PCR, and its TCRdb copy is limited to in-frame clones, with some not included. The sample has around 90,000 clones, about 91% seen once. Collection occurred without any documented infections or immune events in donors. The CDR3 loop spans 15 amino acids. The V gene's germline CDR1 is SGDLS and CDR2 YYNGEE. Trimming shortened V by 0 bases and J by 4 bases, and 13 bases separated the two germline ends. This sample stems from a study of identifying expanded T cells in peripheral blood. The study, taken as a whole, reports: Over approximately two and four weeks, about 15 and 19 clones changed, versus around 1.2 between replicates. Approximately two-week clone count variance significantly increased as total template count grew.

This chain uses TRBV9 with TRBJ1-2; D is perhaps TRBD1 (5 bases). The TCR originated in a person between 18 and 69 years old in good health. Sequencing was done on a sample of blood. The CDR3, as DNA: TGTGCCAGCAGCGTAGTGGACACTGTCCGCTATGGCTACACCTTC. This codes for CASSVVDTVRYGYTF.